This TCR beta chain is from a study of shared clonotypes between healthy human individuals. At the level of the study: The donors, a couple of women and a few men, were aged 18 to 49. Findings and caveats of the study: Clonotype sharing levels among donors were expected to vary with sequencing depth. The study generally estimated greater richness for naive than memory subsets. Naive CD4 clonotypes were shared across several donors at 5% to 6%.

Repertoires were generated with immunoSEQ multiplex PCR, while TCRdb's copy carries only in-frame clones and drops some. The data hold around 600,000 clones, with about 95% observed a single time. This CDR3 comprises 12 residues. CDR1 is SGHVS and CDR2 is FQNEAQ in the germline V gene. Trimming took 5 bases from V and 7 from J, leaving 11 bases between them. CD8 cells classed as naive were CD45RO-negative and positively selected for CCR7, excluding terminally differentiated effector memory CD45RA+ cells. Note on this clone: What it recognizes is unknown.

The sample comprised naive CD8+ T cells sorted from blood. The chain combines TRBV7-8 with TRBJ1-1, with a possible D match to TRBD1 (5 bases). The TCR sequence derives from a woman between 25 and 40 years old in good health. In DNA, the CDR3 is TGTGCCAGCAGCAGAGGGGAAATTGAAGCTTTCTTT. This encodes CASSRGEIEAFF.